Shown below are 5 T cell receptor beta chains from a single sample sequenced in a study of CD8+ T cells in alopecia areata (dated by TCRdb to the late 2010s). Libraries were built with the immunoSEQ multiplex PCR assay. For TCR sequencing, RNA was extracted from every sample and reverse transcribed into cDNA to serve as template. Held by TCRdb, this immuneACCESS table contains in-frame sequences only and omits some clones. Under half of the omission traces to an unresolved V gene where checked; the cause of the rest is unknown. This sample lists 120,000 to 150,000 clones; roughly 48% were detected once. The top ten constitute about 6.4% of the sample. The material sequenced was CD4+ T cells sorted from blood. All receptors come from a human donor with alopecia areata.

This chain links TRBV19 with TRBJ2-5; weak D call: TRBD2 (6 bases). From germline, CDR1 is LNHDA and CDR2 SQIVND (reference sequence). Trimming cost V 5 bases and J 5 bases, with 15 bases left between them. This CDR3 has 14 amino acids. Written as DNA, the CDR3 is TGTGCCAGTAGTTCGGGGAGGTCGGAGGAGACCCAGTACTTC. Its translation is CASSSGRSEETQYF.

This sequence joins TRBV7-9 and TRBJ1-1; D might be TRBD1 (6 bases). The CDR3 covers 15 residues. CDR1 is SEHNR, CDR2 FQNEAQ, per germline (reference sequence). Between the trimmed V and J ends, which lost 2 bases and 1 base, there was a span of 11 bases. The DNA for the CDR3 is TGTGCCAGCAGCTTATGGATCAGGGGGAACACTGAAGCTTTCTTT. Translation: CASSLWIRGNTEAFF.

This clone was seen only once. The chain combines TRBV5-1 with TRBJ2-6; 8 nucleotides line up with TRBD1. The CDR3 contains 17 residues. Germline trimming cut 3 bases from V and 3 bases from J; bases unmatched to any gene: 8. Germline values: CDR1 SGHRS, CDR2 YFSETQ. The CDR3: CASSYPDREVGANVLTF. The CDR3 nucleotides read TGCGCCAGCAGCTACCCGGACAGGGAGGTTGGGGCCAACGTCCTGACTTTC.

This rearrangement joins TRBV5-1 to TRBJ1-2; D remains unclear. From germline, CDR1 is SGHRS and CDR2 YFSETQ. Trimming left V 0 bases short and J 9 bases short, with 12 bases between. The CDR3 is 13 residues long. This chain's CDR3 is CASSLEGAARYTF. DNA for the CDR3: TGCGCCAGCAGCTTGGAAGGCGCCGCGCGCTACACCTTC.

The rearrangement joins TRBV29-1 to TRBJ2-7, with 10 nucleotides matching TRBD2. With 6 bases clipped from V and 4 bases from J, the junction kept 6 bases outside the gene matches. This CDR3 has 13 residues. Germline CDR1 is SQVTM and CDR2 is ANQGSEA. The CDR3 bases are TGCAGCGTAAGGACTAGCGGAGTTTACGAGCAGTACTTC. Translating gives CSVRTSGVYEQYF.